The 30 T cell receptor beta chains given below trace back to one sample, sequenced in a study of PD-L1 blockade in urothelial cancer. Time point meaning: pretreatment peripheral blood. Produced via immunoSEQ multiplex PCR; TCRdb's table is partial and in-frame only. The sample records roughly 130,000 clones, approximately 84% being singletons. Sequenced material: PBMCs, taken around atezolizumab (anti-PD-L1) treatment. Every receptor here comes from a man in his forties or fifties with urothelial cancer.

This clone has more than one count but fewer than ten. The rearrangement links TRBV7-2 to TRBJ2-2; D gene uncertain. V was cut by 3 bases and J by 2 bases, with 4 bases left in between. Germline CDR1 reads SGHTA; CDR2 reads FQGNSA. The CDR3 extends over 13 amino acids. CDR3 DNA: TGTGCCAGCAGCTTCCCAAACACCGGGGAGCTGTTTTTT. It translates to CASSFPNTGELFF.

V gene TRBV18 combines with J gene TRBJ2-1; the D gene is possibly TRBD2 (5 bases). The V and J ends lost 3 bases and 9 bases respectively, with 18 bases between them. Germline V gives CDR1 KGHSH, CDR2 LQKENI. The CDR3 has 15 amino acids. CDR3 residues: CASSPRGPVDGEQFF. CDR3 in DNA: TGTGCCAGCTCACCCCGCGGGCCCGTGGACGGTGAGCAGTTCTTC.

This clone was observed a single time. The CDR3 is CASSRAVQETQYF. The CDR3 DNA follows: TGTGCCAGCAGCCGAGCGGTCCAAGAGACCCAGTACTTC. The V gene is TRBV5-5, the J gene TRBJ2-5; D may be TRBD2 (5 bases). This CDR3 contains 13 residues. Germline V gene data show CDR1 as SGHKS and CDR2 as YYEKEE (reference sequence). The V and J ends lost 4 bases and 1 base respectively, with 8 bases between them.

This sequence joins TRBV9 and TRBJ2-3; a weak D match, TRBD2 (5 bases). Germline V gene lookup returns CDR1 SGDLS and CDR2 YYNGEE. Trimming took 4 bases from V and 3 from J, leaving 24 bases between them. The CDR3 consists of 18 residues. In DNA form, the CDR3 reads TGTGCCAGCAGCCCGAGGCGTGGGAGTGTATCCGGAACAGATACGCAGTATTTT. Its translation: CASSPRRGSVSGTDTQYF.

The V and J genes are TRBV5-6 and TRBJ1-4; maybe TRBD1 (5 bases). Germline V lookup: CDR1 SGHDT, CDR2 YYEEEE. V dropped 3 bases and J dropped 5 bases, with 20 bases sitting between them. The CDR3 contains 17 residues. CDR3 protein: CASSWSPLTGNNEKLFF. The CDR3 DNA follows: TGTGCCAGCAGCTGGTCCCCCTTAACAGGAAACAATGAAAAACTGTTTTTT.

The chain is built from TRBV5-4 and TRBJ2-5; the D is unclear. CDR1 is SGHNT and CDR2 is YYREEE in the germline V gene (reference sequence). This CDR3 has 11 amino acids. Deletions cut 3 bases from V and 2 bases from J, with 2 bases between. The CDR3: CASSSQETQYF. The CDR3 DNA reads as TGTGCCAGCAGCTCTCAAGAGACCCAGTACTTC.

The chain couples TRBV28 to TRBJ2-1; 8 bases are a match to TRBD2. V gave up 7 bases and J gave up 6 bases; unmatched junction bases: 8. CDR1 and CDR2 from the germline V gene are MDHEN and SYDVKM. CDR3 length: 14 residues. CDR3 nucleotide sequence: TGTGCCAGCAACAGACTAGCGAGGCTCAATGAGCAGTTCTTC. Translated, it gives CASNRLARLNEQFF.

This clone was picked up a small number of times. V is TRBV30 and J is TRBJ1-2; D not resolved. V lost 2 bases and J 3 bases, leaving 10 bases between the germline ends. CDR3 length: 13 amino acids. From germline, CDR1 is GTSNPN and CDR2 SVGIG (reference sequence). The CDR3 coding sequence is TGTGCCTGGAGTCGGGGTAGGGACTATGGCTACACCTTC. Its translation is CAWSRGRDYGYTF.

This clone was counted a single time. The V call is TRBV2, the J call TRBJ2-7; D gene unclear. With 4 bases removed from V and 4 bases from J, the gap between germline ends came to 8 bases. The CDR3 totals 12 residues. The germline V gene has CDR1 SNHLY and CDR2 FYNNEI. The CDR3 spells CASSVMSYEQYF. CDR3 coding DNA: TGTGCCAGCAGTGTTATGAGTTACGAGCAGTACTTC.

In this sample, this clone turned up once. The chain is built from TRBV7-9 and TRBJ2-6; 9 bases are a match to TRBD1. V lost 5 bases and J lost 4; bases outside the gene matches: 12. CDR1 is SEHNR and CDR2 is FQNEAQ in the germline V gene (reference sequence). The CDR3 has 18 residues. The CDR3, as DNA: TGTGCCAGCAGCGCACAGGGGGCTTCTCAAGCCGGGGCCAACGTCCTGACTTTC. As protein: CASSAQGASQAGANVLTF.

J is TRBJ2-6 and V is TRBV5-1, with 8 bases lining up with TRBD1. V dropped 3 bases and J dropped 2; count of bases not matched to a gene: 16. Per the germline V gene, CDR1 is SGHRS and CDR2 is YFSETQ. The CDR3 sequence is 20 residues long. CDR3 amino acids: CASSSIRGLPLGTGANVLTF. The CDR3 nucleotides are TGCGCCAGCAGCTCCATCAGGGGGCTGCCCCTTGGGACTGGGGCCAACGTCCTGACTTTC.

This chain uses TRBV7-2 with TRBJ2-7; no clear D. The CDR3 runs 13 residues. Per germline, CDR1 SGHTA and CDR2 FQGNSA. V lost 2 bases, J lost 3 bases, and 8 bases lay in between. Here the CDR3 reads CASSLPPRYEQYF. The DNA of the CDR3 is TGTGCCAGCAGCTTACCTCCCCGCTACGAGCAGTACTTC.

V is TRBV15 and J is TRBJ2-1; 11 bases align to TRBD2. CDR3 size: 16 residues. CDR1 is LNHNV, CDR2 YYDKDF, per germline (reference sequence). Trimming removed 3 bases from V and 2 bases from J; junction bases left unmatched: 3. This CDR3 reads CATSSLAGGTYNEQFF. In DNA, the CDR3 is TGTGCCACCAGCAGTTTAGCGGGGGGGACCTACAATGAGCAGTTCTTC. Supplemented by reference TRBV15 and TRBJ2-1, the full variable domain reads DAMVIQNPRYQVTQFGKPVTLSCSQTLNHNVMYWYQQKSSQAPKLLFHYYDKDFNNEADTPDNFQSRRPNTSFCFLDIRSPGLGDTAMYLCATSSLAGGTYNEQFFGPGTRLTVL.

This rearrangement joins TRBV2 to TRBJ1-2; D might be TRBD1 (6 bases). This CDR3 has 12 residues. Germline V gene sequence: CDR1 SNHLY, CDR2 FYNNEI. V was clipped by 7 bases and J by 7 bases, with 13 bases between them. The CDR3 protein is CASKGQRGGYTF. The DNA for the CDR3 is TGTGCCAGCAAAGGACAGAGGGGTGGCTACACCTTC.

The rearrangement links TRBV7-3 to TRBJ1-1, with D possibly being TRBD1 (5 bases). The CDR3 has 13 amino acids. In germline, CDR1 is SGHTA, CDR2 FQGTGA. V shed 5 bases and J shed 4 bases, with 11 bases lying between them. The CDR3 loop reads CASSEQVFTEAFF. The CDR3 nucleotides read TGTGCCAGCAGCGAACAGGTATTCACTGAAGCTTTCTTT.

Written as DNA, the CDR3 is TGTGCCAGCTCACCTTTTGCCCCGGGACAGAACTCCTACGAGCAGTACTTC. It encodes CASSPFAPGQNSYEQYF. The chain combines TRBV18 with TRBJ2-7, with 7 bases lining up with TRBD1. Germline CDR1 reads KGHSH; CDR2 reads LQKENI. J lost 0 bases, V lost 3 bases, and 11 bases had no gene match. The CDR3 runs to 17 residues.

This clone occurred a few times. The CDR3 bases are TGTGCCAGCAGCTTAGGGACTACATTCGTGGTAGAGCAGTACTTC. It translates to CASSLGTTFVVEQYF. The J gene is TRBJ2-7, the V gene TRBV7-9; D might be TRBD2 (6 bases). Trimming stripped 1 base from V and 7 bases from J, with 17 bases between. The CDR3 runs 15 residues. The germline V gene encodes CDR1 SEHNR and CDR2 FQNEAQ (reference sequence).

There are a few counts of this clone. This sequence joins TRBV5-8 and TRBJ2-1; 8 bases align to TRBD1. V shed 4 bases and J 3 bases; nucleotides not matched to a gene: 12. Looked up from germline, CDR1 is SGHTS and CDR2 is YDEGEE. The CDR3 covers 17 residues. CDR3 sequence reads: CASSAGGGRGLYNEQFF. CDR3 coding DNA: TGTGCCAGCAGCGCCGGTGGTGGCAGGGGGCTCTACAATGAGCAGTTCTTC.

CDR3 bases: TGTGCCAGCAGCATACAGGGGAATGAGCAGTTCTTC. It codes for CASSIQGNEQFF. The chain carries TRBV11-2 and TRBJ2-1; 7 bases line up with TRBD1. The CDR3 has 12 residues. The ends lost 5 bases at V and 7 bases at J; junction bases unmatched: 2. Germline CDR1 and CDR2: SGHAT and FQNNGV.

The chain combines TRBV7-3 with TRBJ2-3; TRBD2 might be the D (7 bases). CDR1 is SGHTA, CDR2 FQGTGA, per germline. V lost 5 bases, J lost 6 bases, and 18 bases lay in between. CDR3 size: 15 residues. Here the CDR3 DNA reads TGTGCCAGCAGCCTGGGGGGAGGGGGTGGTGATACGCAGTATTTT. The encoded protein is CASSLGGGGGDTQYF.

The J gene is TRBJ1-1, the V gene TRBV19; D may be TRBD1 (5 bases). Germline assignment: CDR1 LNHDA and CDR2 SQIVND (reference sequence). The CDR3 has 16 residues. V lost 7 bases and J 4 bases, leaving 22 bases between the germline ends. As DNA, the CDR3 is TGTGCCAGTATCCCAAAACGTTCGGGGGGAGGCACTGAAGCTTTCTTT. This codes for CASIPKRSGGGTEAFF.

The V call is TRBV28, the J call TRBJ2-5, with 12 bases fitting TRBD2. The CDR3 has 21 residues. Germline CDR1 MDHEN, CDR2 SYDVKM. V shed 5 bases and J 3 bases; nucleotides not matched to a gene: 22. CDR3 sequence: CASSPGIKLAGGLGAEETQYF. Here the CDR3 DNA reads TGTGCCAGCAGTCCCGGGATTAAACTAGCGGGAGGCCTCGGAGCCGAAGAGACCCAGTACTTC.

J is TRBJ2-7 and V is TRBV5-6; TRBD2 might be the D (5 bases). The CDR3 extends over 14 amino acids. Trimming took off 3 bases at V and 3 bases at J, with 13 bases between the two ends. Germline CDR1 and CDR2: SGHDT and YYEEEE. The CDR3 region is CASSWRGINYEQYF. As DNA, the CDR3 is TGTGCCAGCAGCTGGAGAGGGATAAACTACGAGCAGTACTTC.

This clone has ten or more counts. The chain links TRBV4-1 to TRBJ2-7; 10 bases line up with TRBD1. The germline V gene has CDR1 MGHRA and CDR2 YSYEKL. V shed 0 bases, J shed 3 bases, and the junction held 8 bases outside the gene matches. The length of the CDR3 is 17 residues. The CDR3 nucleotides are TGCGCCAGCAGCCAAGAACCTATGGGACAGGGGTACTACGAGCAGTACTTC. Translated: CASSQEPMGQGYYEQYF.

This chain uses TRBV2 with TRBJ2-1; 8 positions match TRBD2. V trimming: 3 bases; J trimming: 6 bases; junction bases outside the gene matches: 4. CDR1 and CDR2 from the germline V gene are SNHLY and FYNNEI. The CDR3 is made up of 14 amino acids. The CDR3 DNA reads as TGTGCCAGCAGTGATGGGACTAGAGTCAATGAGCAGTTCTTC. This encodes CASSDGTRVNEQFF.

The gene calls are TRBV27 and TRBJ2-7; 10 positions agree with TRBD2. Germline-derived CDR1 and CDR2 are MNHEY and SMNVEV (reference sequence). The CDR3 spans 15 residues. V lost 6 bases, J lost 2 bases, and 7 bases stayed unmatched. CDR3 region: CASRLTSGVAYEQYF. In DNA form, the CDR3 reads TGTGCCAGCAGACTAACTAGCGGGGTGGCCTACGAGCAGTACTTC.

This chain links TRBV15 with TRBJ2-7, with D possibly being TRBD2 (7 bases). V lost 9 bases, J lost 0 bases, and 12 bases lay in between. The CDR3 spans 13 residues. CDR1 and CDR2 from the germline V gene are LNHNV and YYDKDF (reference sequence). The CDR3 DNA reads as TGTGCCACGCGGGGGCCGAGCTCCTACGAGCAGTACTTC. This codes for CATRGPSSYEQYF.

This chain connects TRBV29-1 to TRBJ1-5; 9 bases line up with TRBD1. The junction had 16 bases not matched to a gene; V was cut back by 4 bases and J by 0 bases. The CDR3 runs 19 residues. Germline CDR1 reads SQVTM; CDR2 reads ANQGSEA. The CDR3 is CSVVHGGQGWIHSNQPQHF. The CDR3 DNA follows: TGCAGCGTTGTCCACGGTGGACAGGGGTGGATCCATAGCAATCAGCCCCAGCATTTT.

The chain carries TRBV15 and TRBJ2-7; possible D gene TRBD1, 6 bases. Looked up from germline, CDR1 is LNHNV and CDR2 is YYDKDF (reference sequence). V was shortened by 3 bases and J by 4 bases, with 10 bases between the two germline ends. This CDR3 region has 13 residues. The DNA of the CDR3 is TGTGCCACCAGCAGGTTGGACAGTTACGAGCAGTACTTC. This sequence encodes CATSRLDSYEQYF.

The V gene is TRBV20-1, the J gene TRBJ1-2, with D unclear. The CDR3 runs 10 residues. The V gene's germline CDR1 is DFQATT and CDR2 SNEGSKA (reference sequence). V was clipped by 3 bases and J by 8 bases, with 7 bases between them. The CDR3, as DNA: TGCAGTGCTAGGTTTCAGGGCTACACCTTC. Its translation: CSARFQGYTF.